This TCR beta chain was identified during a study of shared clonotypes between healthy human individuals. For the study at large: Donor ages ranged 18 to 49 years: two women, a few men. CD4 naive and memory got three plates each, CD8 naive two, CD8 memory one. Overall study results and limits: Naive CD4 clonotypes were shared across a handful of donors at about 5.3%.

Generated by immunoSEQ multiplex PCR, the TCRdb table keeps only in-frame clones and is missing some. The sample lists 550,000 to 800,000 clones, about 74% occurring once. Germline V gene sequence: CDR1 SGHRS, CDR2 YFSETQ. This CDR3 comprises 13 residues. V shed 4 bases and J shed 7 bases, with 14 bases lying between them. The donors were adults (healthy and HIV-negative) with no recent acute infections or vaccinations. Details on this clone: Its antigen is still unknown.

Source material: memory CD4+ T cells sorted from blood. As for subset: CD45RA-negative fraction. This receptor was identified in a woman aged 25 to 39 in good health. The gene calls are TRBV5-1 and TRBJ1-2, with TRBD1 as a possible D gene (5 bases). The CDR3: CASSQQEVAGYTF. The CDR3 DNA is TGCGCCAGCAGCCAACAGGAAGTAGCTGGCTACACCTTC.